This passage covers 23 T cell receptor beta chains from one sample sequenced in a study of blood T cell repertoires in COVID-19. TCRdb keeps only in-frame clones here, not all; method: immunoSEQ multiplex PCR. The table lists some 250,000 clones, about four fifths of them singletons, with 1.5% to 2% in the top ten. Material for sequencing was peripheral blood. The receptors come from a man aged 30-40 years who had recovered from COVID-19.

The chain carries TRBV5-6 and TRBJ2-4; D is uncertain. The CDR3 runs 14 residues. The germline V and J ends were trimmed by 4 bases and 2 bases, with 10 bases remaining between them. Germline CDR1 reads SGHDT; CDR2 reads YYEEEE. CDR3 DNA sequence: TGTGCCAGCAGCCTACGGTCTTCCAAAAACATTCAGTACTTC. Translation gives CASSLRSSKNIQYF.

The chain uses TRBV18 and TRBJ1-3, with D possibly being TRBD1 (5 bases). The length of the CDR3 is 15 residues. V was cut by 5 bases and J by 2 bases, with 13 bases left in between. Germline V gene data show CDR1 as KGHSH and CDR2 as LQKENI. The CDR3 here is CASSATQQAGNTIYF. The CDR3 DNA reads TGTGCCAGCTCAGCCACGCAACAGGCTGGAAACACCATATATTTT.

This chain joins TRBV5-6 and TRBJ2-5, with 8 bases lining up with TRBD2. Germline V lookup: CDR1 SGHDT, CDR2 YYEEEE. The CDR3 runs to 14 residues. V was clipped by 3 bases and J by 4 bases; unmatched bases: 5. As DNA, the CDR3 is TGTGCCAGCAGCTCGGGGGGGCCGGGAGAGACCCAGTACTTC. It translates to CASSSGGPGETQYF.

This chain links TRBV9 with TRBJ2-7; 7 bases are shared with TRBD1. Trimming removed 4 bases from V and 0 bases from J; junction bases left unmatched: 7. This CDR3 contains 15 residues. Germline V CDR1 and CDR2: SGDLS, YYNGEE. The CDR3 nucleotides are TGTGCCAGCAGCACGGGACAGATGGGCTCCTACGAGCAGTACTTC. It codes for CASSTGQMGSYEQYF.

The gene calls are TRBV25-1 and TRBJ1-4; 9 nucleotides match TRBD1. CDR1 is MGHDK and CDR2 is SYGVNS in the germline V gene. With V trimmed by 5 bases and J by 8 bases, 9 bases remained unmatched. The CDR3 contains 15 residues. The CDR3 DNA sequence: TGTGCCAGCAGTACGCACAGGGGGCGTGAGGAAAAACTGTTTTTT. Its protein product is CASSTHRGREEKLFF.

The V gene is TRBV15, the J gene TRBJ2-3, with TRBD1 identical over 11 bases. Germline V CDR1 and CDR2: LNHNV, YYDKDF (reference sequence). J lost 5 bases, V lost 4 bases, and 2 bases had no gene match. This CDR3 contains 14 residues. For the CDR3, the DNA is TGTGCCACCAGCACGGACAGGGGGCAAGATACGCAGTATTTT. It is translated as CATSTDRGQDTQYF.

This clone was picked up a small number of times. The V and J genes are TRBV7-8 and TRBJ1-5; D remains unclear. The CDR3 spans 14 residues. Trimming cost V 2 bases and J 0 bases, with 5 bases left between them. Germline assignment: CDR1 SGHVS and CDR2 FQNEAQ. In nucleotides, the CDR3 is TGTGCCAGCAGCTTACGGGTTAGCAATCAGCCCCAGCATTTT. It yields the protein CASSLRVSNQPQHF.

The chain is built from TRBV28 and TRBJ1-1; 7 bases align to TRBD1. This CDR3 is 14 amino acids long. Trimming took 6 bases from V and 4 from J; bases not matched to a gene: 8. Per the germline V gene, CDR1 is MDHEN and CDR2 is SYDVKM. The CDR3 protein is CASSTTGDGTEAFF. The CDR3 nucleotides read TGTGCCAGCAGCACAACAGGGGACGGCACTGAAGCTTTCTTT.

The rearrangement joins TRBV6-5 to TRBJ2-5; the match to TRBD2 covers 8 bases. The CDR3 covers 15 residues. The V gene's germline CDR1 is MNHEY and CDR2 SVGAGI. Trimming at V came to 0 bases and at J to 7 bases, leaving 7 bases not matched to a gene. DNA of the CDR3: TGTGCCAGCAGTTACTCGGGGCTAGCGGGCGGGACCCAGTACTTC. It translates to CASSYSGLAGGTQYF.

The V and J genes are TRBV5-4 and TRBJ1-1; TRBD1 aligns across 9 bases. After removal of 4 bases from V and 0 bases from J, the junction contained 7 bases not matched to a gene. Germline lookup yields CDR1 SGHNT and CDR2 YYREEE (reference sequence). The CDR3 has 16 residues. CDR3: CASSLRTGEMNTEAFF. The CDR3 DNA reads TGTGCCAGCAGCCTCCGGACAGGGGAGATGAACACTGAAGCTTTCTTT.

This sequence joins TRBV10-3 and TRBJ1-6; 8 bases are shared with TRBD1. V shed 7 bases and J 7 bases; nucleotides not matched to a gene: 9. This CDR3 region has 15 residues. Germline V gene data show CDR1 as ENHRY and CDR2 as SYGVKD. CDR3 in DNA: TGTGCCATCAAGGACTCGCAGGGGGCAAATTCACCCCTCCACTTT. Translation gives CAIKDSQGANSPLHF.

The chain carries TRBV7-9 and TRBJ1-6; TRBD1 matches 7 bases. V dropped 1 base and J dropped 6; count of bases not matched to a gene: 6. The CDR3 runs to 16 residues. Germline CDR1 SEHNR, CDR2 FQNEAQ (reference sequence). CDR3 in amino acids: CASSLDPGQVNSPLHF. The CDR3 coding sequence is TGTGCCAGCAGCTTAGACCCCGGACAGGTTAATTCACCCCTCCACTTT.

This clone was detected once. The CDR3 DNA is TGTGCCAGCAGCCAAGTAGCCTCGGGGGATACTGAAGCTTTCTTT. It encodes CASSQVASGDTEAFF. J is TRBJ1-1 and V is TRBV3-1 (or the pseudogene TRBV3-2); D possibly corresponds to TRBD1 (5 bases). Between the trimmed V and J ends, which lost 1 base and 5 bases, there was a span of 14 bases. The CDR3 totals 15 residues. Germline values: CDR1 LGHDT, CDR2 YNNKEL (reference sequence).

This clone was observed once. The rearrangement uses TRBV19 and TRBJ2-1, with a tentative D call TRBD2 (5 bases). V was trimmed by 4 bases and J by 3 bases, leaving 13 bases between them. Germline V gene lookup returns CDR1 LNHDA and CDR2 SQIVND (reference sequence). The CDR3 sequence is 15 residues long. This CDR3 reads CASSNPGLVYNEQFF. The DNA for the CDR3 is TGTGCCAGTAGTAACCCGGGATTGGTCTACAATGAGCAGTTCTTC.

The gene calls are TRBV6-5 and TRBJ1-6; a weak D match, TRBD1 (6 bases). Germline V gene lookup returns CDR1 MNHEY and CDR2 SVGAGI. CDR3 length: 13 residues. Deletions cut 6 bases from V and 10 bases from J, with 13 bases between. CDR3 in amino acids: CASRFPDSSPLHF. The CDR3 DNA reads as TGTGCCAGCAGGTTCCCGGACAGCTCACCCCTCCACTTT.

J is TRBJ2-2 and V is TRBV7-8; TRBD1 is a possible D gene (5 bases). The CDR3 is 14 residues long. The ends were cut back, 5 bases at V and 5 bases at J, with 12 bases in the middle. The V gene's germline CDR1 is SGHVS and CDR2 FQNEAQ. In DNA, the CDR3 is TGTGCCAGCAGCCTTCAGGGAACTACCGGGGAGCTGTTTTTT. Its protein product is CASSLQGTTGELFF.

The CDR3 region has the DNA TGTGCCAGCAGTCAAACAGGGGACTATAATTCACCCCTCCACTTT. Residues: CASSQTGDYNSPLHF. This chain uses TRBV6-5 with TRBJ1-6, with 7 positions matching TRBD1. Germline CDR1 MNHEY, CDR2 SVGAGI. The CDR3 covers 15 residues. V gave up 5 bases and J gave up 3 bases; unmatched junction bases: 4.

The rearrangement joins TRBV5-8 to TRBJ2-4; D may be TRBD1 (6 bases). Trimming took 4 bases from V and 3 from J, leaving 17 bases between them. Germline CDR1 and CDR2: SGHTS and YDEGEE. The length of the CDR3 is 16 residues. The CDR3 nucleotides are TGTGCCAGCAGCCCTCGACAGGAAACAGGCAAAAACATTCAGTACTTC. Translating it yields CASSPRQETGKNIQYF.

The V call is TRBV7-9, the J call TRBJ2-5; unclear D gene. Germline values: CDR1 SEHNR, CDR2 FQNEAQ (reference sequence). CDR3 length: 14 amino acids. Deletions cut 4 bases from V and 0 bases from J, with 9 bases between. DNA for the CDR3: TGTGCCAGCAGCTCCGCACAGCACCAAGAGACCCAGTACTTC. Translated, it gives CASSSAQHQETQYF.

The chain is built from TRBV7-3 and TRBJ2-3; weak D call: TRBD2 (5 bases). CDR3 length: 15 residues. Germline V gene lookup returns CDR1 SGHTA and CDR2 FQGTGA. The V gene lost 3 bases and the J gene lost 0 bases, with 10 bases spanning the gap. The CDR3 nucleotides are TGTGCCAGCAGCTTTAGCGAGCTAAGCACAGATACGCAGTATTTT. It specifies CASSFSELSTDTQYF.

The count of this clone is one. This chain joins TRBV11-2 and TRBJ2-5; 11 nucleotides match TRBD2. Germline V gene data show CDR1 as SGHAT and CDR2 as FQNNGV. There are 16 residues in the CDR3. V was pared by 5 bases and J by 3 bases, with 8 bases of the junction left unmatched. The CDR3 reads CASSPRLAGIKETQYF. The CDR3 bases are TGTGCCAGCAGCCCCCGACTAGCGGGGATCAAAGAGACCCAGTACTTC.

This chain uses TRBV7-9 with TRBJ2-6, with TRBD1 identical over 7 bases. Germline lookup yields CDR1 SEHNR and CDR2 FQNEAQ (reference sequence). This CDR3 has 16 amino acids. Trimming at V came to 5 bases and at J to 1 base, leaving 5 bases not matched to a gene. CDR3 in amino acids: CASSTTTGSGANVLTF. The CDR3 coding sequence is TGTGCCAGCAGCACCACGACAGGGTCTGGGGCCAACGTCCTGACTTTC.

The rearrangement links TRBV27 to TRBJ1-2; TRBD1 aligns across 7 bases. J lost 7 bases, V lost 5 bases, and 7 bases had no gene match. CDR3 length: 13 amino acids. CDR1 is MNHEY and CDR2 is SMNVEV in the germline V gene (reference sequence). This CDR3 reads CASSITGAAGYTF. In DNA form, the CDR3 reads TGTGCCAGCAGTATAACAGGGGCGGCTGGCTACACCTTC.